The entry below describes one TCR beta chain. The sample comes from a study of blood T cell repertoires in COVID-19. Libraries were prepared by immunoSEQ multiplex PCR; TCRdb keeps only in-frame clonotypes and omits some of them. The table shows around 110,000 clones, with 75% to 90% occurring only once. The V end was cut by 6 bases, the J end by 5 bases, with 10 bases between. The CDR3 runs to 12 residues. The chain links TRBV12-3 or TRBV12-4 to TRBJ1-1; D is uncertain. Sequencing used peripheral blood. The receptor was derived from a man aged 40-50 years with acute or convalescent COVID-19. CDR3: CASSQALTEAFF. The CDR3 DNA reads as TGTGCCAGCAGCCAGGCGTTAACTGAAGCTTTCTTT.